A selection of T cell receptor beta chains follows, all from one sample in a study of T cell responses to AZD1222 COVID-19 vaccine. The assay was immunoSEQ multiplex PCR, and TCRdb's table has in-frame clones only and misses some. The table shows approximately 140,000 clones, with more than 90% occurring only once. The sequencing here drew on peripheral blood, taken 28 days after the second AZD1222 dose. All receptors come from an adult who received the AZD1222 COVID-19 vaccine. Both conserved end residues are part of each CDR3. A D gene is named only where the DNA matches it firmly. Rows give clone size only sometimes, using once, few, many, or a class for an expanded clone.

clone_size j_call v_call d_call cdr3_aa cdr3_nt
once TRBJ1-4 TRBV20-1 NA CSASRGPNEKLFF TGCAGTGCTAGTCGTGGGCCTAATGAAAAACTGTTTTTT
NA TRBJ2-6 TRBV2 TRBD1 CASSETGSLGANVLTF TGTGCCAGCAGTGAGACAGGGAGTCTTGGGGCCAACGTCCTGACTTTC
NA TRBJ2-2 TRBV11-2 NA CASSFPGRGWNTGELFF TGTGCCAGCAGCTTCCCCGGGAGAGGGTGGAACACCGGGGAGCTGTTTTTT
NA TRBJ2-3 TRBV4-2 NA CASNRGQTGRTSTDTQYF TGTGCCAGCAATCGAGGGCAGACGGGACGAACTAGCACAGATACGCAGTATTTT
NA TRBJ1-6 TRBV28 NA CASRDGSYNSPLHF TGTGCCAGCAGAGACGGCTCCTATAATTCACCCCTCCACTTT
NA TRBJ2-7 TRBV7-2 TRBD2 CASSLPPGLAVDYEQYF TGTGCCAGCAGCTTACCCCCGGGACTAGCGGTGGACTACGAGCAGTACTTC
NA TRBJ2-2 TRBV2 NA CASMAGGTGELFF TGTGCCAGCATGGCAGGGGGGACCGGGGAGCTGTTTTTT
NA TRBJ2-1 TRBV29-1 TRBD1 CSVDHRGESEQFF TGCAGCGTGGATCACAGGGGAGAGAGTGAGCAGTTCTTC
NA TRBJ2-5 TRBV10-2 TRBD2 CASSEGASGRAGLGETQYF TGCGCCAGCAGTGAGGGGGCTAGCGGGAGGGCCGGTCTTGGGGAGACCCAGTACTTC
NA TRBJ2-5 TRBV7-2 NA CASSLFGSPETQYF TGTGCCAGCAGCTTATTCGGGAGTCCAGAGACCCAGTACTTC
NA TRBJ2-1 TRBV3-1/TRBV3-2 NA CASSQGVYNEQFF TGTGCCAGCAGCCAAGGGGTGTACAATGAGCAGTTCTTC
NA TRBJ1-3 TRBV28 NA CASSLGGNTIYF TGTGCCAGCAGCCTCGGGGGAAACACCATATATTTT
NA TRBJ2-7 TRBV6-6 NA CASSASRNEQYF TGTGCCAGCAGCGCATCCCGGAACGAGCAGTACTTC
NA TRBJ2-7 TRBV6-5 TRBD1 CASSITGGQLYEQYF TGTGCCAGCAGTATAACAGGGGGACAGTTATACGAGCAGTACTTC
NA TRBJ2-7 TRBV5-1 TRBD2 CASSPNAFAGGWEQYF TGCGCCAGCAGCCCTAACGCCTTCGCGGGAGGGTGGGAGCAGTACTTC
NA TRBJ2-7 TRBV19 NA CASSLGTLRSYEQYF TGTGCCAGTAGCCTTGGGACTTTAAGATCATACGAGCAGTACTTC
NA TRBJ2-2 TRBV10-3 TRBD2 CAISDVETSGTGELFF TGTGCCATCAGTGACGTAGAGACTAGCGGGACCGGGGAGCTGTTTTTT
NA TRBJ2-7 TRBV10-3 TRBD1 CAISDPAGGYEQYF TGTGCCATCAGTGACCCGGCAGGGGGCTACGAGCAGTACTTC
NA TRBJ2-1 TRBV7-7 TRBD1 CASSKGQESYNEQFF TGTGCCAGCAGCAAGGGACAGGAATCCTACAATGAGCAGTTCTTC
NA TRBJ2-1 TRBV18 NA CASSPYNEQFF TGTGCCAGCTCACCCTACAATGAGCAGTTCTTC
NA TRBJ2-6 TRBV4-2 TRBD1 CASSGGQGISGSSGANVLTF TGTGCCAGCAGCGGGGGACAGGGGATTTCAGGGTCCTCTGGGGCCAACGTCCTGACTTTC
NA TRBJ1-2 TRBV27 NA CASSLSLGQAVYGYTF TGTGCCAGCAGTTTATCCCTCGGTCAGGCGGTTTATGGCTACACCTTC
NA TRBJ1-1 TRBV4-2 NA CASSQGARTDTEAFF TGTGCCAGCAGCCAAGGGGCCAGGACAGACACTGAAGCTTTCTTT
NA TRBJ2-5 TRBV9 NA CASSVMSGQQETQYF TGTGCCAGCAGCGTCATGAGCGGACAACAAGAGACCCAGTACTTC